Detailed here is one T cell receptor beta chain. As handled by the study authors: Researchers report that nucleated cell counts were estimated from reference gene primer amplification. Profiled with immunoSEQ multiplex PCR; TCRdb holds only in-frame clones, not every one. V, J and clone size were drawn from that table, and D and trimming were deduced from the DNA. The data contain 210,000 or so clones, around 83% of them seen just once; the ten biggest clones take up 2.9%. This sample stems from a study of blood T cell repertoires in COVID-19. Study as a whole: Donors in the United States, Italy and Spain gave samples during acute or convalescent COVID-19. T cells, B-cell-depleted T cells, or PBMCs provided the cDNA or gDNA that served as material.

V shed 10 bases and J 7 bases; nucleotides not matched to a gene: 7. The CDR3 spans 14 residues. Germline loops: CDR1 LNHDA, CDR2 SQIVND (reference sequence). The receptor comes from a man aged 50-60 years with active or convalescent COVID-19. Sample: peripheral blood. The chain couples TRBV19 to TRBJ2-6; 10 nucleotides line up with TRBD1. CDR3: CATGQGLRANVLTF. The CDR3, as DNA: TGTGCCACGGGACAGGGGTTAAGAGCCAACGTCCTGACTTTC.